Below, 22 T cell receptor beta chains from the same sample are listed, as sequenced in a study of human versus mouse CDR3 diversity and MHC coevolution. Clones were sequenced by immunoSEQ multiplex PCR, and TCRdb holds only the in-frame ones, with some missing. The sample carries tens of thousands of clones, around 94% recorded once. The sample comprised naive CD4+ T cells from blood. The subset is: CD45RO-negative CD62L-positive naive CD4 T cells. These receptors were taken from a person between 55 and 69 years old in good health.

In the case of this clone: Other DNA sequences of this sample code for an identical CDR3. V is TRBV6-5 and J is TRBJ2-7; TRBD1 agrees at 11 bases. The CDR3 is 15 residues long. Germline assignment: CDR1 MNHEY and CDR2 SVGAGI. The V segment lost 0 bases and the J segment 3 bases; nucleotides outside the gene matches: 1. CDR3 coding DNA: TGTGCCAGCAGTTACTCTGGGACAGGGGGCTACGAGCAGTACTTC. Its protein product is CASSYSGTGGYEQYF.

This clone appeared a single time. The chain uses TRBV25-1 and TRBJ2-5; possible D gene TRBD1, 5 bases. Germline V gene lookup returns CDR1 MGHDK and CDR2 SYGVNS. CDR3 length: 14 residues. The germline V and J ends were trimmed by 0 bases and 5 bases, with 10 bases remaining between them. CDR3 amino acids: CASSEYQGRETQYF. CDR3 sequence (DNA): TGTGCCAGCAGTGAATATCAGGGTCGCGAGACCCAGTACTTC.

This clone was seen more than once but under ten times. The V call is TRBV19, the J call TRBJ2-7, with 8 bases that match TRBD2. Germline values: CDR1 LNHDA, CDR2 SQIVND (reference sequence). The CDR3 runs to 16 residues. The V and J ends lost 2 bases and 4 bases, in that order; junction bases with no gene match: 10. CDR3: CASSIPLGSGEYEQYF. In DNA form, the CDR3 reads TGTGCCAGTAGTATACCCCTGGGTAGCGGGGAGTACGAGCAGTACTTC.

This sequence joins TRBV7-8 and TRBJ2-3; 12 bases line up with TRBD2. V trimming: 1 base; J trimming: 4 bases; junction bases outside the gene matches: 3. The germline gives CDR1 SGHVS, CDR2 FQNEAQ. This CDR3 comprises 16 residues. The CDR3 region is CASSLGLAGGPDTQYF. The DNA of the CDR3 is TGTGCCAGCAGCTTAGGGCTAGCGGGAGGGCCAGATACGCAGTATTTT. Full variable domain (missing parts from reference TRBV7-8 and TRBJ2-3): GAGVSQSPRYKVAKRGQDVALRCDPISGHVSLFWYQQALGQGPEFLTYFQNEAQLDKSGLPSDRFFAERPEGSVSTLKIQRTQQEDSAVYLCASSLGLAGGPDTQYFGPGTRLTVL.

The CDR3 DNA reads TGTGCCAGCAGACGGACTAGCGGGCGCACAGATACGCAGTATTTT. Translation: CASRRTSGRTDTQYF. The gene calls are TRBV6-1 and TRBJ2-3, with 11 positions matching TRBD2. Trimming at V came to 6 bases and at J to 1 base, leaving 3 bases not matched to a gene. The CDR3 has 15 amino acids. The V gene's germline CDR1 is MNHNS and CDR2 SASEGT.

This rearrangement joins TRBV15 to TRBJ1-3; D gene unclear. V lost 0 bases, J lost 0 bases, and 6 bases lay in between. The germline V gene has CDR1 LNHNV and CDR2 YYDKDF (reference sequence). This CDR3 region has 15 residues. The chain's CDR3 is CATSRDLFSGNTIYF. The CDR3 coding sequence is TGTGCCACCAGCAGAGATTTATTCTCTGGAAACACCATATATTTT.

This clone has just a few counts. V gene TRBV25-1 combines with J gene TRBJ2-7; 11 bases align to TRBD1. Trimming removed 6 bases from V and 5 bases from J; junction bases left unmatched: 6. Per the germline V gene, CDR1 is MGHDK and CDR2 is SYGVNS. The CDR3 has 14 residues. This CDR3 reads CASRGGQGGNEQYF. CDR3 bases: TGTGCCAGCAGGGGGGGACAGGGGGGGAACGAGCAGTACTTC.

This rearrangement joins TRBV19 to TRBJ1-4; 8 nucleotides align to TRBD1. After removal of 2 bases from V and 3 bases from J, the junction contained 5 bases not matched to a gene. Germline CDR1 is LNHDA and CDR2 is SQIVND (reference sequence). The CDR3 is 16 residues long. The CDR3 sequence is CASSIRMTGANEKLFF. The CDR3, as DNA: TGTGCCAGTAGTATAAGGATGACAGGGGCTAATGAAAAACTGTTTTTT.

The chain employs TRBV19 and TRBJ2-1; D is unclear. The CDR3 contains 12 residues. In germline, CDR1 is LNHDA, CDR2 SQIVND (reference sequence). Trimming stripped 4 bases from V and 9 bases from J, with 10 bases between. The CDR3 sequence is CASSTGWSEQFF. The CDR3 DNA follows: TGTGCCAGTAGTACGGGTTGGAGTGAGCAGTTCTTC.

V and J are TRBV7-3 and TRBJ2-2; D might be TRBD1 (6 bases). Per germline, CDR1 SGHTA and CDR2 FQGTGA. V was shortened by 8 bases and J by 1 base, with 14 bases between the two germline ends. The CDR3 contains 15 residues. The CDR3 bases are TGTGCCAGCCTCCTCCGGGACAAGAACACCGGGGAGCTGTTTTTT. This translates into CASLLRDKNTGELFF. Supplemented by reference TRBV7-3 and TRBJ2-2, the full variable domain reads GAGVSQTPSNKVTEKGKYVELRCDPISGHTALYWYRQSLGQGPEFLIYFQGTGAADDSGLPNDRFFAVRPEGSVSTLKIQRTERGDSAVYLCASLLRDKNTGELFFGEGSRLTVL.

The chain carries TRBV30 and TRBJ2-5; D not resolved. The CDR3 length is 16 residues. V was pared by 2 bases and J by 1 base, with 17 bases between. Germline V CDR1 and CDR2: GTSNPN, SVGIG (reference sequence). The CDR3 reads CAWSRLGDPIQETQYF. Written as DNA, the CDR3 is TGTGCCTGGAGTCGGTTAGGAGACCCCATCCAAGAGACCCAGTACTTC.

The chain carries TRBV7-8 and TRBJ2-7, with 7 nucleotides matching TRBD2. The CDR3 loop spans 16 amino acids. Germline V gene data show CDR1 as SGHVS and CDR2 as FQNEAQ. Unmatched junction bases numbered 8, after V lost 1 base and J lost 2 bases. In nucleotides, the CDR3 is TGTGCCAGCAGCTTAGATCTCGGGACTACAACCTACGAGCAGTACTTC. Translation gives CASSLDLGTTTYEQYF.

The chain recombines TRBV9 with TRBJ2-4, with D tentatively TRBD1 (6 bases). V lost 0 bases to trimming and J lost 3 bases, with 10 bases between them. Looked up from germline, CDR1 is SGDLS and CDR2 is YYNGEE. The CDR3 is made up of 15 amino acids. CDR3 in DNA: TGTGCCAGCAGCGTAGAGACAGGCGGCAAAAACATTCAGTACTTC. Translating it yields CASSVETGGKNIQYF.

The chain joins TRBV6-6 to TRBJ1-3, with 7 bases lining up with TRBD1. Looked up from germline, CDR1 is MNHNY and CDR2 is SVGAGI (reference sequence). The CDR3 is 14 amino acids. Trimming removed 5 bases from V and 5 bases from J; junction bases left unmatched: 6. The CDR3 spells CASSRRDSRNTIYF. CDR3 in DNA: TGTGCCAGCAGTCGCCGGGACAGCAGAAACACCATATATTTT.

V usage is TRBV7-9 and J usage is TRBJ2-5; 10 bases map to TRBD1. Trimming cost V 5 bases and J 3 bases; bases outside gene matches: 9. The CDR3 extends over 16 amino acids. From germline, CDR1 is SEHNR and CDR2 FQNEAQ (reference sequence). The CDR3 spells CASSPRSGTGEETQYF. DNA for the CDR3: TGTGCCAGCAGCCCTCGATCCGGGACAGGGGAAGAGACCCAGTACTTC.

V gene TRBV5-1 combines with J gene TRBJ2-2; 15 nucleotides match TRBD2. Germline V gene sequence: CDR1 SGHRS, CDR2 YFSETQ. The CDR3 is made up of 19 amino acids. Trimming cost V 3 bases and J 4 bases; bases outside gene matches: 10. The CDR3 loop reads CASSWGPGLAGGTTGELFF. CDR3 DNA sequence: TGCGCCAGCAGCTGGGGCCCGGGACTAGCGGGAGGCACCACCGGGGAGCTGTTTTTT.

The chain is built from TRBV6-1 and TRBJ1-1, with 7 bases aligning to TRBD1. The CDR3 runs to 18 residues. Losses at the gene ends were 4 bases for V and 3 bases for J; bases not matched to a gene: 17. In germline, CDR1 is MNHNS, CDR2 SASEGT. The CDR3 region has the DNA TGTGCCAGCAGTGGGGTAAGGGGGCAGGGTGACGTGGACACTGAAGCTTTCTTT. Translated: CASSGVRGQGDVDTEAFF.

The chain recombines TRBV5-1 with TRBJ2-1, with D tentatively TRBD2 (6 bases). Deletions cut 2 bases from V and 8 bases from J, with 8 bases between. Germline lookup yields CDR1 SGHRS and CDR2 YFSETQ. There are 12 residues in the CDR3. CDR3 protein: CASSLPGDEQFF. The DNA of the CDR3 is TGCGCCAGCAGCTTACCGGGGGATGAGCAGTTCTTC.

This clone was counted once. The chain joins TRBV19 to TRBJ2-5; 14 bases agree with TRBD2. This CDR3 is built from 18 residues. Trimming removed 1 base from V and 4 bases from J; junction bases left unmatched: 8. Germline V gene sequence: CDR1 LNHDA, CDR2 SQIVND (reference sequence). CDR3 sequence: CASSIVKTSGRARETQYF. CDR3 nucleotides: TGTGCCAGTAGTATAGTGAAGACTAGCGGGAGGGCCCGAGAGACCCAGTACTTC.

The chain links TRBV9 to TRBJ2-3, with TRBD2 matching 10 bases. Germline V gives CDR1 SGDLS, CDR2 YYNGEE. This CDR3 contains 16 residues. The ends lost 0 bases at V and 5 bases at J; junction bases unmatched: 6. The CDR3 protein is CASSVGSSGSLDTQYF. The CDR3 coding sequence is TGTGCCAGCAGCGTAGGTTCTAGCGGGAGTTTAGATACGCAGTATTTT.

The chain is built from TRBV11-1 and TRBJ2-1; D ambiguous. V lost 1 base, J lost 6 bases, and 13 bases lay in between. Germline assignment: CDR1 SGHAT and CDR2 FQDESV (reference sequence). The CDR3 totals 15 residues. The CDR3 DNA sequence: TGTGCCAGCAGCTTAGAGTCTAGTGTCGCCAATGAGCAGTTCTTC. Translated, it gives CASSLESSVANEQFF.

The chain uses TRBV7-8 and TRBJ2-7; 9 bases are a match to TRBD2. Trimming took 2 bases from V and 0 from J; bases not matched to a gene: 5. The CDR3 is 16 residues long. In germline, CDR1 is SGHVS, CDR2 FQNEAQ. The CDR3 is CASSLIAGVHSYEQYF. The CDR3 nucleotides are TGTGCCAGCAGCTTAATAGCGGGAGTCCACTCCTACGAGCAGTACTTC. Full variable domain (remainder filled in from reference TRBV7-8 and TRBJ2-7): GAGVSQSPRYKVAKRGQDVALRCDPISGHVSLFWYQQALGQGPEFLTYFQNEAQLDKSGLPSDRFFAERPEGSVSTLKIQRTQQEDSAVYLCASSLIAGVHSYEQYFGPGTRLTVT.